One and the same sample provided the 26 T cell receptor beta chains below, sequenced in a study of shared clonotypes between healthy human individuals (dated by TCRdb to the early 2020s). The method behind the library was the immunoSEQ multiplex PCR assay. TCRdb retrieved this table from immuneACCESS and kept in-frame rearrangements only. Not all clones are present; in checked studies, unresolved V genes account for under half, and no reason is known for the remainder. The sample includes about 2.2 million clones, with about 94% observed a single time. More than 1.5% of the sample is held by the ten biggest clonotypes. CD8 naive samples consisted of CD45RO-negative cells that were positively selected for CCR7, yielding a CD45RA+CCR7+ population without TemRA cells. Source material: naive CD8+ T cells from PBMCs. The intended sense of this specimen's cell subset or site label: CD45RA+CCR7+. The receptor set was obtained from a man aged 18 to 30 in good health. Some clones in this sample may be carry-over from other donors' samples.

This chain uses TRBV28 with TRBJ1-5; D uncertain. Germline CDR1 and CDR2: MDHEN and SYDVKM. The CDR3 length is 16 residues. The V end lost 6 bases, the J end lost 3 bases, and 18 bases lay between the germline ends. The CDR3 nucleotides read TGTGCCAGCAGCCGCTCCTGGAGACAACTCAATCAGCCCCAGCATTTT. It specifies CASSRSWRQLNQPQHF.

The chain uses TRBV11-2 and TRBJ1-4, with a tentative D call TRBD1 (6 bases). The V gene lost 5 bases and the J gene lost 4 bases, with 20 bases spanning the gap. Germline assignment: CDR1 SGHAT and CDR2 FQNNGV. The CDR3 covers 17 residues. The CDR3 nucleotides are TGTGCCAGCAGCACCTACCCCCATCGACAGGATAATGAAAAACTGTTTTTT. Its translation: CASSTYPHRQDNEKLFF.

The V gene is TRBV7-9, the J gene TRBJ1-1; TRBD1 is a possible D gene (6 bases). V was clipped by 0 bases and J by 1 base, with 15 bases between them. Germline loops: CDR1 SEHNR, CDR2 FQNEAQ (reference sequence). This CDR3 has 17 amino acids. The CDR3 reads CASSLAEGGMANTEAFF. The CDR3 coding sequence is TGTGCCAGCAGCTTAGCGGAAGGGGGTATGGCGAACACTGAAGCTTTCTTT.

The V gene is TRBV28, the J gene TRBJ2-3; 7 bases are shared with TRBD1. V lost 6 bases to trimming and J lost 4 bases; unmatched junction nucleotides: 4. Per the germline V gene, CDR1 is MDHEN and CDR2 is SYDVKM. The CDR3 totals 13 residues. This CDR3 reads CASSPQGADTQYF. DNA for the CDR3: TGTGCCAGCAGCCCTCAGGGGGCAGATACGCAGTATTTT.

This clone was seen more than once but under ten times. The J gene is TRBJ2-7, the V gene TRBV11-2, with D possibly TRBD2 on 5 matching bases. CDR3 length: 14 amino acids. Germline V gene sequence: CDR1 SGHAT, CDR2 FQNNGV. V gave up 6 bases and J gave up 3 bases, with 15 bases separating them. The CDR3 nucleotides are TGTGCCAGCAGACCGCTACGCGGGCACTACGAGCAGTACTTC. It codes for CASRPLRGHYEQYF.

Regarding this clone: The same CDR3 can be traced to other DNA sequences in this sample. This rearrangement joins TRBV9 to TRBJ1-4, with D perhaps matching TRBD1 (5 bases). Trimming left V 2 bases short and J 6 bases short, with 5 bases between. The CDR3 consists of 12 residues. Per germline, CDR1 SGDLS and CDR2 YYNGEE. In nucleotides, the CDR3 is TGTGCCAGCAGCGTGGGGGATGAAAAACTGTTTTTT. Protein sequence: CASSVGDEKLFF.

The CDR3 nucleotides are TGTGCCAGCAGCCTGGGACCACGGACAGATACGCAGTATTTT. Amino acid sequence: CASSLGPRTDTQYF. This chain joins TRBV7-6 and TRBJ2-3; the D gene could be TRBD1 or TRBD2 (5 bases each). V shed 5 bases and J shed 3 bases, with 12 bases lying between them. Germline CDR1 and CDR2: SGHVS and FNYEAQ. The CDR3 is made up of 14 amino acids. The complete variable domain, with remaining parts taken from reference TRBV7-6 and TRBJ2-3, reads GAGVSQSPRYKVTKRGQDVALRCDPISGHVSLYWYRQALGQGPEFLTYFNYEAQQDKSGLPNDRFSAERPEGSISTLTIQRTEQRDSAMYRCASSLGPRTDTQYFGPGTRLTVL.

Written as DNA, the CDR3 is TGCGCCAGCAGCCTCCGGACTAGCGGGAGAGCCACCTACAATGAGCAGTTCTTC. Translating it yields CASSLRTSGRATYNEQFF. The genes are TRBV4-1 and TRBJ2-1; 13 nucleotides match TRBD2. The CDR3 loop spans 18 amino acids. Trimming at V came to 4 bases and at J to 2 bases, leaving 8 bases not matched to a gene. Germline values: CDR1 MGHRA, CDR2 YSYEKL.

The chain uses TRBV27 and TRBJ2-1, with 8 bases that match TRBD2. Germline V CDR1 and CDR2: MNHEY, SMNVEV (reference sequence). Unmatched junction bases numbered 3, after V lost 3 bases and J lost 8 bases. The CDR3 extends over 13 amino acids. CDR3 DNA sequence: TGTGCCAGCAGTTTGGGACTAGTTCATGAGCAGTTCTTC. This codes for CASSLGLVHEQFF.

V gene TRBV19 combines with J gene TRBJ1-2; D not resolved. CDR1 LNHDA and CDR2 SQIVND come from the germline V gene (reference sequence). There are 12 residues in the CDR3. V gave up 4 bases and J gave up 8 bases, with 11 bases separating them. The CDR3 sequence is CASSTRLVGYTF. CDR3 DNA sequence: TGTGCCAGTAGTACACGCCTAGTCGGCTACACCTTC. Complete variable domain (other parts from reference TRBV19 and TRBJ1-2): DGGITQSPKYLFRKEGQNVTLSCEQNLNHDAMYWYRQDPGQGLRLIYYSQIVNDFQKGDIAEGYSVSREKKESFPLTVTSAQKNPTAFYLCASSTRLVGYTFGSGTRLTVV.

A word on this clone: The sample holds other DNA sequences that translate to the same CDR3. The CDR3 here is CATSRDGDTQYF. The DNA of the CDR3 is TGTGCCACCAGCAGAGATGGGGATACGCAGTATTTT. The chain joins TRBV15 to TRBJ2-3; D not certain. Germline loops: CDR1 LNHNV, CDR2 YYDKDF (reference sequence). Trimming pared 0 bases from V and 6 bases from J, leaving 4 bases between. The CDR3 is made up of 12 amino acids.

CDR3 region: CASSQVFGTEAFF. CDR3 DNA sequence: TGTGCCAGCAGCCAAGTGTTTGGGACTGAAGCTTTCTTT. V is TRBV14 and J is TRBJ1-1; D remains ambiguous. The V gene's germline CDR1 is SGHDN and CDR2 FVKESK. Deletions cut 1 base from V and 5 bases from J, with 8 bases between. CDR3 length equals 13 residues. The full variable domain, in which reference TRBV14 and TRBJ1-1 provide the parts outside the CDR3, is EAGVTQFPSHSVIEKGQTVTLRCDPISGHDNLYWYRRVMGKEIKFLLHFVKESKQDESGMPNNRFLAERTGGTYSTLKVQPAELEDSGVYFCASSQVFGTEAFFGQGTRLTVV.

The rearrangement joins TRBV5-1 to TRBJ2-7; possible D gene TRBD2, 5 bases. CDR1 is SGHRS, CDR2 YFSETQ, per germline. This CDR3 has 12 amino acids. V was cut by 0 bases and J by 6 bases, with 7 bases left in between. The CDR3 sequence: CASSLVAGEQYF. CDR3 sequence (DNA): TGCGCCAGCAGCTTGGTTGCGGGCGAGCAGTACTTC.

The chain carries TRBV27 and TRBJ1-2; TRBD1 might be the D (6 bases). CDR1 is MNHEY, CDR2 SMNVEV, per germline (reference sequence). The V and J ends lost 6 bases and 5 bases respectively, with 19 bases between them. This CDR3 has 15 residues. The CDR3 here is CASRLIGGAFYGYTF. The CDR3, as DNA: TGTGCCAGCAGACTAATTGGGGGCGCTTTTTATGGCTACACCTTC.

Written as DNA, the CDR3 is TGTGCCAGCAGCGTTCGGGGCCCCTCCTACGAGCAGTACTTC. Residues: CASSVRGPSYEQYF. The V call is TRBV28, the J call TRBJ2-7, with D perhaps being TRBD1 or TRBD2 (5 bases each). This CDR3 contains 14 residues. From germline, CDR1 is MDHEN and CDR2 SYDVKM. V was cut by 6 bases and J by 0 bases, with 12 bases left in between.

Written as DNA, the CDR3 is TGCGCCAGCAGCCAAGAAAACTCTTACGAGCAGTACTTC. It yields the protein CASSQENSYEQYF. This chain links TRBV4-3 with TRBJ2-7; D unclear. Germline CDR1 LGHNA, CDR2 YSLEER. With 0 bases removed from V and 4 bases from J, the gap between germline ends came to 7 bases. The CDR3 is made up of 13 amino acids.

This chain connects TRBV6-6 to TRBJ2-1; TRBD2 matches at 7 bases. The V segment lost 0 bases and the J segment 4 bases; nucleotides outside the gene matches: 6. Germline assignment: CDR1 MNHNY and CDR2 SVGAGI (reference sequence). The length of the CDR3 is 16 residues. Here the CDR3 DNA reads TGTGCCAGCAGTTACTCTCCTGGGGGACTATACAATGAGCAGTTCTTC. The encoded protein is CASSYSPGGLYNEQFF.

The table lists this clone with a few counts. The J gene is TRBJ2-5, the V gene TRBV7-9; D call uncertain. Germline V gene data show CDR1 as SEHNR and CDR2 as FQNEAQ (reference sequence). Trimming cost V 4 bases and J 2 bases, with 14 bases left between them. The CDR3 has 15 amino acids. CDR3 bases: TGTGCCAGCAGCTCTCAACAGTTAGAACAAGAGACCCAGTACTTC. It encodes CASSSQQLEQETQYF. The full variable domain, rest sourced from reference TRBV7-9 and TRBJ2-5, is DTGVSQNPRHKITKRGQNVTFRCDPISEHNRLYWYRQTLGQGPEFLTYFQNEAQLEKSRLLSDRFSAERPKGSFSTLEIQRTEQGDSAMYLCASSSQQLEQETQYFGPGTRLLVL.

The CDR3 loop reads CASSVKGVLSYEQYF. The CDR3 region has the DNA TGTGCCAGCAGTGTGAAAGGGGTCCTCTCCTACGAGCAGTACTTC. The rearrangement links TRBV28 to TRBJ2-7; the D gene is possibly TRBD1 (5 bases). Germline V gene lookup returns CDR1 MDHEN and CDR2 SYDVKM. This CDR3 comprises 15 residues. V was cut by 5 bases and J by 0 bases, with 14 bases left in between.

This clone has only one observation. CDR3 sequence reads: CASSSTATGTIGELFF. Here the CDR3 DNA reads TGTGCCAGCAGCTCGACTGCAACCGGGACCATCGGGGAGCTGTTTTTT. V and J are TRBV11-2 and TRBJ2-2, with D possibly being TRBD1 or TRBD2 (5 bases each). Germline V gene data show CDR1 as SGHAT and CDR2 as FQNNGV. CDR3 size: 16 residues. Trimming shortened V by 4 bases and J by 7 bases, and 19 bases separated the two germline ends.

The chain couples TRBV7-9 to TRBJ2-3; D remains ambiguous. Germline V gene sequence: CDR1 SEHNR, CDR2 FQNEAQ (reference sequence). Trimming removed 5 bases from V and 2 bases from J, with 20 bases in between. CDR3 length: 17 residues. The CDR3 coding sequence is TGTGCCAGCAGCGGAACAACCATCGGATACCTCACAGATACGCAGTATTTT. It translates to CASSGTTIGYLTDTQYF.

This chain joins TRBV5-1 and TRBJ1-1, with 8 bases aligning to TRBD1. Unmatched junction bases numbered 9, after V lost 4 bases and J lost 1 base. The germline V gene encodes CDR1 SGHRS and CDR2 YFSETQ. This CDR3 has 16 amino acids. CDR3 region: CASSIGRQGSNTEAFF. As DNA, the CDR3 is TGCGCCAGCAGCATCGGACGACAGGGGTCGAACACTGAAGCTTTCTTT.

This chain links TRBV28 with TRBJ1-1; TRBD1 aligns across 7 bases. The CDR3 loop spans 13 amino acids. CDR1 and CDR2 (germline): MDHEN, SYDVKM. Germline trimming cut 8 bases from V and 0 bases from J; bases unmatched to any gene: 3. The CDR3: CASGGQLNTEAFF. In DNA, the CDR3 is TGTGCCAGCGGGGGACAGCTGAACACTGAAGCTTTCTTT.

This chain joins TRBV4-1 and TRBJ2-7; 7 bases fit TRBD1. The CDR3 has 15 residues. Germline CDR1 and CDR2: MGHRA and YSYEKL. The trim removed 3 bases at V and 4 bases at J, leaving 9 bases unmatched. The CDR3 is CASSQYPGQRYEQYF. The CDR3 bases are TGCGCCAGCAGCCAGTACCCGGGACAGCGGTACGAGCAGTACTTC.

The rearrangement uses TRBV7-9 and TRBJ2-1; 8 nucleotides agree with TRBD2. The CDR3 is 15 residues long. The V gene's germline CDR1 is SEHNR and CDR2 FQNEAQ (reference sequence). The V gene end was trimmed by 5 bases and the J gene end by 5 bases; junction bases not matched to a gene: 8. In DNA form, the CDR3 reads TGTGCCAGCAGCCCTCCCGGACTAGCCAACAATGAGCAGTTCTTC. It encodes CASSPPGLANNEQFF.

The V gene is TRBV19, the J gene TRBJ2-2; weak D call: TRBD2 (6 bases). V lost 0 bases, J lost 6 bases, and 14 bases lay in between. Germline CDR1 LNHDA, CDR2 SQIVND (reference sequence). The CDR3 has 16 amino acids. In DNA form, the CDR3 reads TGTGCCAGTAGTATAGATCCCGGGACTTGGGCCGGGGAGCTGTTTTTT. It codes for CASSIDPGTWAGELFF.